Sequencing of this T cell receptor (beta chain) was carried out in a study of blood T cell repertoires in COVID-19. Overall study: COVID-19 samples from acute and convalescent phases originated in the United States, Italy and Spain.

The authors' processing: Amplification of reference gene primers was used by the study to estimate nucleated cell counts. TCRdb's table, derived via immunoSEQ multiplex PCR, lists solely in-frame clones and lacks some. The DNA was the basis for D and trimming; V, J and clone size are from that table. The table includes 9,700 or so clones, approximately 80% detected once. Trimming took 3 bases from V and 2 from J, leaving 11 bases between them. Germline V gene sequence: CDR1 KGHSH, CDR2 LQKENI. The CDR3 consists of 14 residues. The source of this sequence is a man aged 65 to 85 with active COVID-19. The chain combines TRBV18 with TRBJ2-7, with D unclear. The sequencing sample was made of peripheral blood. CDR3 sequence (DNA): TGTGCCAGCTCACCTTCGACAAGGCCCTACGAGCAGTACTTC. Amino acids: CASSPSTRPYEQYF.